This is a list of T cell receptor beta chains from one sample in a study of T cells in Graves' hyperthyroidism and ophthalmopathy. TCRdb analysed the multiplex PCR reads with MiXCR anew, one entry per CDR3 protein. This sample has 640,000 or so distinct CDR3 sequences, with 12% to 15% found just once. Source material: blood. The receptors shown here come from a woman in her late teens or twenties with Graves' ophthalmopathy. Both conserved end residues are part of each CDR3. Each record gives: V gene, J gene, D gene, clone size, CDR3 protein, CDR3 DNA. D genes are given only for firm matches. Size tells how often a clone was seen (once, few, many) or the class of an expanded clone, and some rows leave it out.

v_call: TRBV3-1; j_call: TRBJ2-5; d_call: TRBD2; clone_size: .; cdr3_aa: CASSPGDFGAGRLETQYF; cdr3_nt: TGTGCCAGCAGCCCTGGAGATTTTGGAGCCGGGAGGCTAGAGACCCAGTACTTC
v_call: TRBV6-2/TRBV6-3; j_call: TRBJ1-4; d_call: .; clone_size: .; cdr3_aa: CASRRTGTEEKLFF; cdr3_nt: TGTGCCAGCAGAAGGACTGGGACGGAAGAAAAACTGTTTTTT
v_call: TRBV11-3; j_call: TRBJ2-3; d_call: .; clone_size: many; cdr3_aa: CASGYGTDTQYF; cdr3_nt: TGTGCCAGCGGTTACGGCACAGATACGCAGTATTTT
v_call: TRBV28; j_call: TRBJ2-3; d_call: .; clone_size: many; cdr3_aa: CASSQGWAVTDTQYF; cdr3_nt: TGTGCCAGCAGTCAGGGCTGGGCGGTCACAGATACGCAGTATTTT
v_call: TRBV30; j_call: TRBJ1-1; d_call: .; clone_size: .; cdr3_aa: CAWSKGEGTEAFF; cdr3_nt: TGTGCCTGGAGTAAAGGGGAGGGGACTGAAGCTTTCTTT
v_call: TRBV6-1; j_call: TRBJ2-2; d_call: TRBD1; clone_size: few; cdr3_aa: CASSLDLWTGGYTGELFF; cdr3_nt: TGTGCCAGCAGTCTAGACTTATGGACAGGGGGCTACACCGGGGAGCTGTTTTTT
v_call: TRBV7-2; j_call: TRBJ2-5; d_call: .; clone_size: many; cdr3_aa: CASSKGPQETQYF; cdr3_nt: TGTGCCAGCAGCAAGGGTCCTCAAGAGACCCAGTACTTC
v_call: TRBV12-5; j_call: TRBJ1-3; d_call: .; clone_size: many; cdr3_aa: CASGSDGNTIYF; cdr3_nt: TGTGCTAGTGGTTCGGATGGCAACACCATATATTTT
v_call: TRBV28; j_call: TRBJ1-5; d_call: TRBD1; clone_size: .; cdr3_aa: CASSSVDGQGARQPRHF; cdr3_nt: TGTGCCAGCAGTTCGGTGGACGGACAGGGGGCACGGCAGCCCCGGCATTTT
v_call: TRBV18; j_call: TRBJ1-1; d_call: TRBD1; clone_size: many; cdr3_aa: CASSPTTRTGLGTEAFF; cdr3_nt: TGTGCCAGCTCACCTACGACCCGGACAGGGCTGGGCACTGAAGCTTTCTTT
v_call: TRBV20-1; j_call: TRBJ1-4; d_call: TRBD1; clone_size: .; cdr3_aa: CNAQPDRVGEKLFF; cdr3_nt: TGCAATGCCCAGCCCGACAGGGTTGGGGAAAAACTGTTTTTT
v_call: TRBV29-1; j_call: TRBJ2-5; d_call: TRBD1; clone_size: many; cdr3_aa: CSVEPDRGPQETQYF; cdr3_nt: TGCAGCGTTGAACCCGACAGGGGGCCGCAAGAGACCCAGTACTTC
v_call: TRBV6-4; j_call: TRBJ2-5; d_call: TRBD2; clone_size: .; cdr3_aa: CASSDTRTSGSQETQYF; cdr3_nt: TGTGCCAGCAGTGACACCCGGACTAGCGGGTCCCAAGAGACCCAGTACTTC
v_call: TRBV30; j_call: TRBJ2-1; d_call: .; clone_size: few; cdr3_aa: CAWSSGSGMFGGKYNEQFF; cdr3_nt: TGTGCCTGGAGTTCGGGATCGGGGATGTTTGGCGGGAAATACAATGAGCAGTTCTTC
v_call: TRBV6-2/TRBV6-3; j_call: TRBJ2-7; d_call: TRBD1; clone_size: many; cdr3_aa: CASSYGLHRGRVYEQYF; cdr3_nt: TGTGCCAGCAGTTACGGCTTGCACAGGGGGCGGGTTTACGAGCAGTACTTC
v_call: TRBV29-1; j_call: TRBJ2-7; d_call: .; clone_size: many; cdr3_aa: CSVEYEGQGSPYEQYF; cdr3_nt: TGCAGCGTTGAGTACGAGGGGCAGGGGAGCCCCTACGAGCAGTACTTC
v_call: TRBV20-1; j_call: TRBJ2-3; d_call: TRBD2; clone_size: many; cdr3_aa: CSALAGGATDTQYF; cdr3_nt: TGCAGTGCTCTAGCGGGAGGGGCTACAGATACGCAGTATTTT
v_call: TRBV5-1; j_call: TRBJ2-1; d_call: .; clone_size: many; cdr3_aa: CASSLVGRSEQFF; cdr3_nt: TGCGCCAGCAGCTTGGTCGGAAGGTCCGAGCAGTTCTTC
v_call: TRBV19; j_call: TRBJ2-3; d_call: .; clone_size: .; cdr3_aa: CASSGHYTDTQYF; cdr3_nt: TGTGCCAGTAGCGGACATTACACAGATACGCAGTATTTT
v_call: TRBV20-1; j_call: TRBJ2-7; d_call: .; clone_size: few; cdr3_aa: CSARRPGIIYEQYF; cdr3_nt: TGCAGTGCCCGCCGCCCGGGGATAATCTACGAGCAGTACTTC
v_call: TRBV5-1; j_call: TRBJ1-3; d_call: TRBD1; clone_size: .; cdr3_aa: CASSLGRADRGLTGNTIYF; cdr3_nt: TGCGCCAGCAGCTTGGGTCGAGCGGACAGGGGGCTAACTGGAAACACCATATATTTT
v_call: TRBV18; j_call: TRBJ2-4; d_call: .; clone_size: .; cdr3_aa: CASSPSNSALAKNIQYF; cdr3_nt: TGTGCCAGCTCACCCAGCAATTCCGCACTAGCCAAAAACATTCAGTACTTC
v_call: TRBV9; j_call: TRBJ2-5; d_call: .; clone_size: many; cdr3_aa: CASSTREAEVETQYF; cdr3_nt: TGTGCCAGCAGCACCCGTGAGGCTGAGGTTGAGACCCAGTACTTC
v_call: TRBV7-9; j_call: TRBJ1-4; d_call: .; clone_size: many; cdr3_aa: CASSSVGWGGAEKLFF; cdr3_nt: TGTGCCAGCAGCTCCGTGGGTTGGGGGGGCGCGGAAAAACTGTTTTTT
v_call: TRBV5-1; j_call: TRBJ2-2; d_call: .; clone_size: .; cdr3_aa: CASSRGHTAGELFF; cdr3_nt: TGCGCCAGCAGCCGCGGACATACCGCCGGGGAGCTGTTTTTT
v_call: TRBV24-1; j_call: TRBJ2-3; d_call: TRBD1; clone_size: few; cdr3_aa: CATSDLQGAGDTQYF; cdr3_nt: TGTGCCACCAGTGATTTGCAGGGGGCGGGAGATACGCAGTATTTT
v_call: TRBV28; j_call: TRBJ2-7; d_call: TRBD2; clone_size: many; cdr3_aa: CASSPIGTSGSYEQYF; cdr3_nt: TGTGCCAGCAGTCCAATCGGGACTAGCGGCTCCTACGAGCAGTACTTC
v_call: TRBV9; j_call: TRBJ1-2; d_call: .; clone_size: many; cdr3_aa: CASNPYSGELVPGGYTF; cdr3_nt: TGTGCCAGCAACCCATACTCAGGGGAACTCGTTCCGGGTGGCTACACCTTC
v_call: TRBV5-6; j_call: TRBJ1-1; d_call: .; clone_size: once; cdr3_aa: CASSFELEAFF; cdr3_nt: TGTGCCAGCAGCTTCGAATTAGAAGCTTTCTTT
v_call: TRBV28; j_call: TRBJ1-2; d_call: TRBD1; clone_size: .; cdr3_aa: CASSFHALGQGAYGYTF; cdr3_nt: TGTGCCAGCAGTTTCCATGCCCTGGGGCAGGGGGCCTATGGCTACACCTTC
v_call: TRBV7-2; j_call: TRBJ1-5; d_call: .; clone_size: .; cdr3_aa: CASTPTPRQPQHF; cdr3_nt: TGTGCCAGCACCCCTACCCCACGCCAGCCCCAGCATTTT
v_call: TRBV6-2/TRBV6-3; j_call: TRBJ2-3; d_call: TRBD2; clone_size: few; cdr3_aa: CATIDGRFTDTQYF; cdr3_nt: TGTGCCACCATTGACGGGAGGTTCACAGATACGCAGTATTTT
v_call: TRBV7-9; j_call: TRBJ2-7; d_call: TRBD1; clone_size: few; cdr3_aa: CASSPTDRAPNEQYF; cdr3_nt: TGTGCCAGCAGCCCCACTGACAGGGCCCCAAACGAGCAGTACTTC
v_call: TRBV20-1; j_call: TRBJ2-7; d_call: .; clone_size: few; cdr3_aa: CSARDSRTSGYEQYF; cdr3_nt: TGCAGTGCTAGAGATTCAAGAACTAGTGGTTACGAGCAGTACTTC
v_call: TRBV12-3/TRBV12-4; j_call: TRBJ2-4; d_call: .; clone_size: many; cdr3_aa: CASSSGLKNIQYF; cdr3_nt: TGTGCCAGCAGTTCCGGACTCAAAAACATTCAGTACTTC
v_call: TRBV19; j_call: TRBJ2-3; d_call: .; clone_size: many; cdr3_aa: CASSPGLDPSTDTQYF; cdr3_nt: TGTGCCAGTAGTCCGGGACTCGATCCTAGCACAGATACGCAGTATTTT
v_call: TRBV2; j_call: TRBJ2-1; d_call: .; clone_size: .; cdr3_aa: CASSYDRSGSLKVDEQFF; cdr3_nt: TGTGCCAGCAGTTACGATAGAAGCGGGTCTCTTAAGGTCGATGAGCAGTTCTTC
v_call: TRBV11-2; j_call: TRBJ1-1; d_call: .; clone_size: many; cdr3_aa: CASSLGLRHTEAFF; cdr3_nt: TGTGCCAGCAGCTTAGGTCTACGGCACACTGAAGCTTTCTTT
v_call: TRBV27; j_call: TRBJ2-5; d_call: .; clone_size: many; cdr3_aa: CASSLVAALGGSQETQYF; cdr3_nt: TGTGCCAGCAGTTTAGTAGCCGCCCTAGGGGGAAGCCAAGAGACCCAGTACTTC
v_call: TRBV7-2; j_call: TRBJ2-1; d_call: .; clone_size: many; cdr3_aa: CASSRTLQVSYNEQFF; cdr3_nt: TGTGCCAGCAGCCGTACTTTACAGGTCTCCTACAATGAGCAGTTCTTC
v_call: TRBV24-1; j_call: TRBJ2-2; d_call: .; clone_size: many; cdr3_aa: CATSGPTAGEPNTGELFF; cdr3_nt: TGTGCCACCAGTGGCCCCACAGCAGGCGAACCCAACACCGGGGAGCTGTTTTTT
v_call: TRBV6-1; j_call: TRBJ2-1; d_call: TRBD1; clone_size: few; cdr3_aa: CASSEGTGEYNEQFF; cdr3_nt: TGTGCCAGCAGTGAAGGGACAGGGGAATACAATGAGCAGTTCTTC
v_call: TRBV11-3; j_call: TRBJ2-7; d_call: .; clone_size: many; cdr3_aa: CASSFNAGQIFSYEQYF; cdr3_nt: TGTGCCAGCAGCTTCAACGCCGGACAGATTTTCTCCTACGAGCAGTACTTC
v_call: TRBV7-9; j_call: TRBJ1-5; d_call: .; clone_size: .; cdr3_aa: CASSSGFQPQHF; cdr3_nt: TGTGCCAGCAGCTCAGGGTTCCAGCCCCAGCATTTT